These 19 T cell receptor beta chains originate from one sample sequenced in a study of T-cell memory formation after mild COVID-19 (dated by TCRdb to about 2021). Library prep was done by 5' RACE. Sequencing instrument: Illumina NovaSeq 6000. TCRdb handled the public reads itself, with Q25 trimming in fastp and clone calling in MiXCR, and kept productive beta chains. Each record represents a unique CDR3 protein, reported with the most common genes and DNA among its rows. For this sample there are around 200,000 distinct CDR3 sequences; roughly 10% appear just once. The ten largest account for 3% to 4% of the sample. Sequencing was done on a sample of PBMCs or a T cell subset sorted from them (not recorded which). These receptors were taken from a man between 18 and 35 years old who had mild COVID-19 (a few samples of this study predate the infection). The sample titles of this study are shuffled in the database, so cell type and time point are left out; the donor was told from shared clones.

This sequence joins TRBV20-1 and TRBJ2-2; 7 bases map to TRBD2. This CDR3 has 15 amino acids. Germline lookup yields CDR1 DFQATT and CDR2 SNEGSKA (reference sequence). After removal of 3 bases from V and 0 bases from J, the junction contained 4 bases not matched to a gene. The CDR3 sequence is CSARRGYSNTGELFF. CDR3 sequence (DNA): TGCAGTGCTAGGCGGGGGTATTCGAACACCGGGGAGCTGTTTTTT.

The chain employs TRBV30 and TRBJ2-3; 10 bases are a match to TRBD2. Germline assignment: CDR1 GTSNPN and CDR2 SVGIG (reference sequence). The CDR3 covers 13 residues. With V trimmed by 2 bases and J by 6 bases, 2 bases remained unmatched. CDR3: CAWSNSGGDTQYF. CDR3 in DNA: TGTGCCTGGAGTAATAGCGGGGGGGATACGCAGTATTTT.

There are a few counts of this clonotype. The CDR3 is CASGLFGTSANSSTDTQYF. DNA for the CDR3: TGTGCTAGTGGTTTGTTCGGGACTAGCGCAAACTCTAGCACAGATACGCAGTATTTT. The V gene is TRBV12-5, the J gene TRBJ2-3; 10 bases map to TRBD2. J gave up 0 bases and V 2 bases, and 11 bases lay outside the gene matches. The CDR3 is made up of 19 amino acids. Germline V lookup: CDR1 LGHNT, CDR2 FRNRAP.

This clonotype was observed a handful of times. CDR3 in amino acids: CASSLGGISEKLFF. As DNA, the CDR3 is TGCGCCAGCAGCTTGGGAGGGATAAGTGAAAAACTGTTTTTT. The chain recombines TRBV5-1 with TRBJ1-4, with unresolved D. Germline CDR1 reads SGHRS; CDR2 reads YFSETQ. The CDR3 has 14 residues. V was shortened by 0 bases and J by 7 bases, with 10 bases between the two germline ends. The variable domain in full, with the rest retrieved from reference TRBV5-1 and TRBJ1-4, is KAGVTQTPRYLIKTRGQQVTLSCSPISGHRSVSWYQQTPGQGLQFLFEYFSETQRNKGNFPGRFSGRQFSNSRSEMNVSTLELGDSALYLCASSLGGISEKLFFGSGTQLSVL.

The CDR3 DNA reads TGCGCCAGCAGCGTGACTGGATTTAATGAGCAGTTCTTC. Translating gives CASSVTGFNEQFF. The chain uses TRBV5-1 and TRBJ2-1; D unresolved. Germline values: CDR1 SGHRS, CDR2 YFSETQ. This CDR3 is built from 13 residues. The germline V and J ends were trimmed by 4 bases and 7 bases, with 12 bases remaining between them. Based on the CDR3 plus reference TRBV5-1 and TRBJ2-1, the full variable domain is KAGVTQTPRYLIKTRGQQVTLSCSPISGHRSVSWYQQTPGQGLQFLFEYFSETQRNKGNFPGRFSGRQFSNSRSEMNVSTLELGDSALYLCASSVTGFNEQFFGPGTRLTVL.

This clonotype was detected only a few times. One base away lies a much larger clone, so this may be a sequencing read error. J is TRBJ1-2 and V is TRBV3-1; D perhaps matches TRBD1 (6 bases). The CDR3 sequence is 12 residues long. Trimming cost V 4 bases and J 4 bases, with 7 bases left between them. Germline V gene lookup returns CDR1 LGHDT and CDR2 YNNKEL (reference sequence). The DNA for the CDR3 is TGTGCCAGCAGCCCAGGGGCCTATGGCTACACCTTC. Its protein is CASSPGAYGYTF. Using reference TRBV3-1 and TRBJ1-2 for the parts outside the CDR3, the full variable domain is DTAVSQTPKYLVTQMGNDKSIKCEQNLGHDTMYWYKQDSKKFLKIMFSYNNKELIINETVPNRFSPKSPDKAHLNLHINSLELGDSAVYFCASSPGAYGYTFGSGTRLTVV.

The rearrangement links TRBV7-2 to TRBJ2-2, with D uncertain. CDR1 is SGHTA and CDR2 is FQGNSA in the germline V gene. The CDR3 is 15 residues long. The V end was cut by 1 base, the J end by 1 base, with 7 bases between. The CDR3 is CASSLVGRNTGELFF. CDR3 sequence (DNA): TGTGCCAGCAGCTTAGTCGGCAGGAACACCGGGGAGCTGTTTTTT.

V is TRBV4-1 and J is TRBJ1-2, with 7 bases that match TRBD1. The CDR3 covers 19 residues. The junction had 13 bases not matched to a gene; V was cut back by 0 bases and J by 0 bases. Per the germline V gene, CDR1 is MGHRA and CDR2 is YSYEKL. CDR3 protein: CASSQEPGQLIKANYGYTF. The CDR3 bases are TGCGCCAGCAGCCAAGAACCGGGACAGCTGATAAAGGCTAACTATGGCTACACCTTC.

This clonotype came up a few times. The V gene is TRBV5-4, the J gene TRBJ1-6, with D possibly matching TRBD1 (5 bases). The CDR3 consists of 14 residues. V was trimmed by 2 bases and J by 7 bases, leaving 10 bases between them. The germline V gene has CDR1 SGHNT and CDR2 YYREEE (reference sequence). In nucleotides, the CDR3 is TGTGCCAGCAGCTTCCGGGACCGAAATTCACCCCTCCACTTT. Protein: CASSFRDRNSPLHF. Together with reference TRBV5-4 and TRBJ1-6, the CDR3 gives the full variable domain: ETGVTQSPTHLIKTRGQQVTLRCSSQSGHNTVSWYQQALGQGPQFIFQYYREEENGRGNFPPRFSGLQFPNYSSELNVNALELDDSALYLCASSFRDRNSPLHFGNGTRLTVT.

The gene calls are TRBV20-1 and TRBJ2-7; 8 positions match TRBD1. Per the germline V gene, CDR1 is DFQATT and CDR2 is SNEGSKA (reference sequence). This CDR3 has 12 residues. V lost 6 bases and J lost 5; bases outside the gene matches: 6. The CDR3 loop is CSALGTGNEQYF. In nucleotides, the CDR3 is TGCAGTGCGCTAGGGACAGGCAACGAGCAGTACTTC.

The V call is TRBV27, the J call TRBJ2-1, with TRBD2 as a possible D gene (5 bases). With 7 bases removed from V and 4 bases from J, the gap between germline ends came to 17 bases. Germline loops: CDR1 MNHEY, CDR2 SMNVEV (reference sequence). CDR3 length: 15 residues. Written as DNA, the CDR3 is TGTGCCAGCAATGTGAGGATAGAGGGTTACAATGAGCAGTTCTTC. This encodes CASNVRIEGYNEQFF.

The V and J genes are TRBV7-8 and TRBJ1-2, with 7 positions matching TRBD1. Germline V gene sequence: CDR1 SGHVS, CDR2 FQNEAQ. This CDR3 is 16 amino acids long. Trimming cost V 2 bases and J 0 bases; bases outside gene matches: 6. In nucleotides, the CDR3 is TGTGCCAGCAGCTTATATGGACAGGAACCTAACTATGGCTACACCTTC. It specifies CASSLYGQEPNYGYTF.

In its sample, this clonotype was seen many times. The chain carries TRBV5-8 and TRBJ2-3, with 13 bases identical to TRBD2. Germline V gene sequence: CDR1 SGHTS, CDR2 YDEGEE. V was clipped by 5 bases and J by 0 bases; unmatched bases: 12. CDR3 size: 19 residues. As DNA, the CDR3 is TGTGCCAGCAGATGGACTAGCGGGGGACATCCCTTTAGCACAGATACGCAGTATTTT. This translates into CASRWTSGGHPFSTDTQYF.

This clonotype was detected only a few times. The CDR3 coding sequence is TGTGCCAGCAGCTTAAGCGTTTGGTACGAGACCCAGTACTTC. Translated: CASSLSVWYETQYF. The J gene is TRBJ2-5, the V gene TRBV11-2; D call uncertain. The CDR3 loop spans 14 amino acids. V was trimmed by 2 bases and J by 5 bases, leaving 12 bases between them. Germline CDR1 reads SGHAT; CDR2 reads FQNNGV.

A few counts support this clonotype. CDR3 nucleotides: TGCGCCAGCAGCCAAGATCGGGGGACTAGCGGGGTTTTCAATGAGCAGTTCTTC. Translation: CASSQDRGTSGVFNEQFF. V usage is TRBV4-3 and J usage is TRBJ2-1; 13 bases fit TRBD2. This CDR3 contains 18 residues. Per the germline V gene, CDR1 is LGHNA and CDR2 is YSLEER. Trimming at V came to 0 bases and at J to 6 bases, leaving 8 bases not matched to a gene.

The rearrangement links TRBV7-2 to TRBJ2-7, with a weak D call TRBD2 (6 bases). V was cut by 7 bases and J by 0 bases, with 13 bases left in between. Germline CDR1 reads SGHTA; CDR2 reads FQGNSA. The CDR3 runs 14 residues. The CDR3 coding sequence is TGTGCCAGCACTGCGGGACTTCTCTCCTACGAGCAGTACTTC. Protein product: CASTAGLLSYEQYF.

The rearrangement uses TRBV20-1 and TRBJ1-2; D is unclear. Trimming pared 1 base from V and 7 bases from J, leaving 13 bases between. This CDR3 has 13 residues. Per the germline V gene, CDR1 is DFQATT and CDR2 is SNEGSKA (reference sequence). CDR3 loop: CSARVELGSGYTF. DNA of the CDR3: TGCAGTGCTAGAGTGGAATTGGGGTCTGGCTACACCTTC.

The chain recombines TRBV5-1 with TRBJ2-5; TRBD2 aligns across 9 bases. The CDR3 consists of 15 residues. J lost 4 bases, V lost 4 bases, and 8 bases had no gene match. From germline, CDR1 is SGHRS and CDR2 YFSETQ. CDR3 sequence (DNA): TGCGCCAGCAGCAAGGGACTAGCATTTCCAGAGACCCAGTACTTC. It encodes CASSKGLAFPETQYF.

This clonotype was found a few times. In DNA form, the CDR3 reads TGCGCCAGCAGAACCGTCCCCCAGGCTGAAGCTTTCTTT. Amino acids: CASRTVPQAEAFF. This chain uses TRBV5-1 with TRBJ1-1; no reliable D call. The CDR3 length is 13 residues. Trimming left V 5 bases short and J 6 bases short, with 14 bases between. Germline lookup yields CDR1 SGHRS and CDR2 YFSETQ.